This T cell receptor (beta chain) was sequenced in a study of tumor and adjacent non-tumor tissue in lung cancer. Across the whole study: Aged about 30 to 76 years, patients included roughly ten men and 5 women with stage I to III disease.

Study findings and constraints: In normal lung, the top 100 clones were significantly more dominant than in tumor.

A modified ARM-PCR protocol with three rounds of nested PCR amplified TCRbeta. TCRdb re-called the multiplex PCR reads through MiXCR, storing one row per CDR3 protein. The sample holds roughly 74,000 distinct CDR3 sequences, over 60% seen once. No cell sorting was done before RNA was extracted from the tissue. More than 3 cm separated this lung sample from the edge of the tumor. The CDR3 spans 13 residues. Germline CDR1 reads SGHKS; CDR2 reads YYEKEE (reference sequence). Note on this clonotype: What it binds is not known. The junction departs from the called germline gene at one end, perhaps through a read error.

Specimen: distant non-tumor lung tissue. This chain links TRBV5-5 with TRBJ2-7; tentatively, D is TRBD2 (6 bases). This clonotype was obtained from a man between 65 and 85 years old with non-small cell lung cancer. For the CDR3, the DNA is TGTGCCAGCCAAAGCGCGGGGAGGAACGAGCAGTATTTC. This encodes CASQSAGRNEQYF.